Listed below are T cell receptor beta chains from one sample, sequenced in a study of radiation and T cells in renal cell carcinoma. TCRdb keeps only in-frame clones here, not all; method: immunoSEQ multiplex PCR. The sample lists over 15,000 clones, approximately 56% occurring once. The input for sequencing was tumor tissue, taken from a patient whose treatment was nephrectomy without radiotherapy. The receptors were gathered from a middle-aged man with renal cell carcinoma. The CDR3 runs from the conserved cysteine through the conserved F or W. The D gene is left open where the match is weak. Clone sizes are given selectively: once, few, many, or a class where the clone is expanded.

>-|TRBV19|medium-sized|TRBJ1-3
CASSLGPAVVGNTIYF
TGTGCCAGTAGCCTGGGACCGGCCGTGGTTGGAAACACCATATATTTT
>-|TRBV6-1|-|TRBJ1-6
CASSLTGTPDSPLHF
TGTGCCAGCAGTTTGACCGGGACTCCGGATTCACCCCTCCACTTT
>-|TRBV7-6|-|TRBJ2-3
CASSPTPPLLYF
TGTGCCAGCAGCCCGACCCCTCCTTTGCTATATTTT
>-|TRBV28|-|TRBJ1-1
CASSSIHSTNTEAFF
TGTGCCAGCAGTAGCATTCACTCTACGAACACTGAAGCTTTCTTT
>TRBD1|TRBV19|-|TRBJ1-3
CASNRGPSGNTIYF
TGTGCCAGCAACAGGGGGCCGTCTGGAAACACCATATATTTT
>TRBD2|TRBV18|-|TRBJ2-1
CASSPSSGGYNEQFF
TGTGCCAGCTCACCATCCAGCGGGGGCTACAATGAGCAGTTCTTC
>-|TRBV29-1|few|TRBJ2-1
CSVEDPGQGGLF
TGCAGCGTTGAAGATCCCGGGCAGGGGGGGCTCTTC
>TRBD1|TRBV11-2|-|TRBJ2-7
CASSFGQGYEQYF
TGTGCCAGCAGCTTTGGACAGGGCTACGAGCAGTACTTC
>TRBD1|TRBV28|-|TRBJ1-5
CASRGQGHQPQHF
TGTGCCAGCAGGGGACAGGGGCATCAGCCCCAGCATTTT
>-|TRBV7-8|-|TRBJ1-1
CASSSSRRVVNTEAFF
TGTGCCAGCAGCTCCTCCCGGAGGGTGGTGAACACTGAAGCTTTCTTT
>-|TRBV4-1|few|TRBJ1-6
CASSQEVPGEYNSPLHF
TGCGCCAGCAGCCAAGAAGTACCAGGAGAATATAATTCACCCCTCCACTTT
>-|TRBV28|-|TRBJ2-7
CATFKGGAGSYEQYF
TGTGCCACCTTTAAGGGGGGGGCCGGTTCCTACGAGCAGTACTTC